These 15 T cell receptor beta chains came from one sample sequenced in a study of cytomegalovirus exposure and HLA in healthy donors. TCRdb keeps only in-frame clones here, not all; method: immunoSEQ multiplex PCR. The data show about 160,000 clones, around nine tenths seen once. Material for sequencing was PBMCs. The receptors here all came from a woman between 18 and 30 years old in good health and CMV-seronegative.

The chain recombines TRBV4-1 with TRBJ1-2; 7 nucleotides agree with TRBD1. The germline V gene encodes CDR1 MGHRA and CDR2 YSYEKL. J lost 7 bases, V lost 3 bases, and 14 bases had no gene match. This CDR3 contains 16 residues. As DNA, the CDR3 is TGCGCCAGCAGCCACTATCGATTTAACAGGGGACGTGGCTACACCTTC. It is translated as CASSHYRFNRGRGYTF.

This clone was seen just once. The rearrangement links TRBV9 to TRBJ2-3; the match to TRBD2 covers 10 bases. Germline V lookup: CDR1 SGDLS, CDR2 YYNGEE. V gave up 0 bases and J gave up 6 bases; unmatched junction bases: 7. This CDR3 spans 16 amino acids. The chain's CDR3 is CASSVATSGMRDTQYF. CDR3 sequence (DNA): TGTGCCAGCAGCGTAGCAACTAGCGGGATGCGGGATACGCAGTATTTT. The complete variable domain, with remaining parts taken from reference TRBV9 and TRBJ2-3, reads DSGVTQTPKHLITATGQRVTLRCSPRSGDLSVYWYQQSLDQGLQFLIQYYNGEERAKGNILERFSAQQFPDLHSELNLSSLELGDSALYFCASSVATSGMRDTQYFGPGTRLTVL.

The V gene is TRBV4-2, the J gene TRBJ1-2; maybe TRBD1 (6 bases). The V end lost 0 bases, the J end lost 4 bases, and 15 bases lay between the germline ends. This CDR3 is built from 16 residues. The germline V gene has CDR1 LGHNA and CDR2 YNFKEQ. CDR3 amino acids: CASSQEVTGLTYGYTF. In DNA form, the CDR3 reads TGTGCCAGCAGCCAAGAAGTGACAGGACTCACCTATGGCTACACCTTC.

The chain uses TRBV4-1 and TRBJ2-7, with D unclear. With 0 bases removed from V and 10 bases from J, the gap between germline ends came to 10 bases. This CDR3 contains 12 residues. Germline assignment: CDR1 MGHRA and CDR2 YSYEKL. The CDR3 sequence: CASSQDSGGQYF. In DNA, the CDR3 is TGCGCCAGCAGCCAAGACTCGGGTGGCCAGTACTTC.

The rearrangement uses TRBV2 and TRBJ2-1; 13 nucleotides agree with TRBD2. This CDR3 is built from 14 residues. Germline V CDR1 and CDR2: SNHLY, FYNNEI. V lost 7 bases to trimming and J lost 11 bases; unmatched junction nucleotides: 8. CDR3 residues: CASNSGTSGIKQFF. DNA of the CDR3: TGTGCCAGCAACTCAGGGACTAGCGGGATAAAGCAGTTCTTC.

CDR3 coding DNA: TGTGCCAGCAGCGTACGCCGACTAGCGGGAGGGCCTAGCGCCTACAATGAGCAGTTCTTC. Its translation is CASSVRRLAGGPSAYNEQFF. The chain employs TRBV9 and TRBJ2-1; 14 bases are a match to TRBD2. Per the germline V gene, CDR1 is SGDLS and CDR2 is YYNGEE. J was trimmed by 2 bases and V by 1 base; bases with no gene match: 11. The CDR3 has 20 residues. Full variable domain (outside the CDR3, taken from reference TRBV9 and TRBJ2-1): DSGVTQTPKHLITATGQRVTLRCSPRSGDLSVYWYQQSLDQGLQFLIQYYNGEERAKGNILERFSAQQFPDLHSELNLSSLELGDSALYFCASSVRRLAGGPSAYNEQFFGPGTRLTVL.

This chain joins TRBV7-6 and TRBJ1-1; no firm D call. Deletions cut 4 bases from V and 1 base from J, with 7 bases between. Germline loops: CDR1 SGHVS, CDR2 FNYEAQ. CDR3 length equals 13 residues. The CDR3 sequence: CASSSEQNTEAFF. CDR3 nucleotides: TGTGCCAGCAGCTCTGAACAGAACACTGAAGCTTTCTTT.

This clone has only one observation. The chain couples TRBV5-1 to TRBJ2-7, with 9 bases lining up with TRBD1. V lost 7 bases to trimming and J lost 0 bases; unmatched junction nucleotides: 2. The CDR3 is 13 residues long. Germline CDR1 is SGHRS and CDR2 is YFSETQ. DNA of the CDR3: TGCGCCAGCGGACAGGGGACCTCCTACGAGCAGTACTTC. Translation gives CASGQGTSYEQYF.

The gene calls are TRBV19 and TRBJ1-1, with D possibly TRBD1 on 6 matching bases. CDR3 length equals 16 residues. Trimming took off 1 base at V and 5 bases at J, with 17 bases between the two ends. Looked up from germline, CDR1 is LNHDA and CDR2 is SQIVND (reference sequence). The CDR3 DNA sequence: TGTGCCAGTAGTATAGCCCCAACAGGGAATGAGACTGAAGCTTTCTTT. Residues: CASSIAPTGNETEAFF.

The genes are TRBV6-5 and TRBJ2-7; 7 bases agree with TRBD1. CDR3 size: 16 residues. Losses at the gene ends were 4 bases for V and 1 base for J; bases not matched to a gene: 10. CDR1 MNHEY and CDR2 SVGAGI come from the germline V gene. The CDR3 loop is CASSSPRDRPSYEQYF. For the CDR3, the DNA is TGTGCCAGCAGTTCCCCCCGGGACAGACCTTCCTACGAGCAGTACTTC.

The chain recombines TRBV19 with TRBJ1-3; D may be TRBD1 (6 bases). V lost 10 bases to trimming and J lost 4 bases, with 11 bases between them. Germline values: CDR1 LNHDA, CDR2 SQIVND (reference sequence). The CDR3 extends over 12 amino acids. This CDR3 is CAIQGLGNTIYF. The CDR3 DNA sequence: TGTGCCATACAGGGCCTCGGAAACACCATATATTTT.

In its sample, this clone was seen once. V is TRBV6-6 and J is TRBJ1-2, with D possibly being TRBD1 (5 bases). V dropped 4 bases and J dropped 2 bases, with 8 bases sitting between them. Per the germline V gene, CDR1 is MNHNY and CDR2 is SVGAGI (reference sequence). The CDR3 consists of 13 residues. CDR3 bases: TGTGCCAGCAGTTCGGGACTGAACTATGGCTACACCTTC. Translating gives CASSSGLNYGYTF.

J is TRBJ1-1 and V is TRBV18; 9 bases map to TRBD1. The CDR3 totals 15 residues. Losses at the gene ends were 5 bases for V and 5 bases for J; bases not matched to a gene: 9. In germline, CDR1 is KGHSH, CDR2 LQKENI. The CDR3 nucleotides read TGTGCCAGCTCAACTTCCGGGACAGGGCGAACTGAAGCTTTCTTT. It encodes CASSTSGTGRTEAFF.

The chain has TRBV11-2 and TRBJ2-6, with TRBD1 matching 8 bases. CDR1 and CDR2 from the germline V gene are SGHAT and FQNNGV. CDR3 size: 18 residues. With 1 base clipped from V and 2 bases from J, the junction kept 7 bases outside the gene matches. CDR3: CASSLVGTGYTGANVLTF. Written as DNA, the CDR3 is TGTGCCAGCAGCTTAGTGGGGACAGGTTATACTGGGGCCAACGTCCTGACTTTC.

This clone was seen a single time. V usage is TRBV10-1 and J usage is TRBJ2-1; possibly TRBD2 for D (5 bases). This CDR3 contains 13 residues. V was trimmed by 0 bases and J by 15 bases, leaving 15 bases between them. Germline-derived CDR1 and CDR2 are WNHNN and SYGVQD (reference sequence). This CDR3 is CASSESEGGRMFF. The CDR3 DNA follows: TGCGCCAGCAGTGAGTCCGAGGGTGGGAGAATGTTCTTC.